The present T cell receptor beta chain was sequenced within a study of T cells in Graves' hyperthyroidism and ophthalmopathy. TCR beta CDR3 sequences were amplified from RNA transcripts. The primer set for the first-round RT-PCR of the TCR CDR3 was HTBI. In TCRdb, the multiplex PCR reads were re-called with MiXCR into one record per CDR3 protein. This sample has fewer than 550,000 distinct CDR3 sequences, with about 24% found just once. Diagnosis rested on symptoms, serum thyroxine and TRAb, thyroid ultrasound, and orbital computed tomography. From less than 13 ml of fresh peripheral blood, PBMCs were isolated. This clonotype appeared many times. Antigen: not known. This may be a read error, as it is one base from a much larger clone. Study observations and caveats: In validation, the model predicted ophthalmopathy. These predictions came a median about 6.8 months before onset. Within blood appeared most thyroid clonotypes that had expanded above 0.001.

Deletions cut 3 bases from V and 6 bases from J, with 6 bases between. The CDR3 extends over 11 amino acids. Germline loops: CDR1 SNHLY, CDR2 FYNNEI. Material: blood. The TCR comes from a woman aged 25 to 39 with Graves' ophthalmopathy. The rearrangement links TRBV2 to TRBJ2-7; D possibly matches TRBD1 or TRBD2 (5 bases each). The CDR3 DNA reads TGTGCCAGCAGTGAGGGGGTCGAGCAGTACTTC. This sequence encodes CASSEGVEQYF. The full variable domain, its missing parts supplied by reference TRBV2 and TRBJ2-7, is EPEVTQTPSHQVTQMGQEVILRCVPISNHLYFYWYRQILGQKVEFLVSFYNNEISEKSEIFDDQFSVERPDGSNFTLKIRSTKLEDSAMYFCASSEGVEQYFGPGTRLTVT.